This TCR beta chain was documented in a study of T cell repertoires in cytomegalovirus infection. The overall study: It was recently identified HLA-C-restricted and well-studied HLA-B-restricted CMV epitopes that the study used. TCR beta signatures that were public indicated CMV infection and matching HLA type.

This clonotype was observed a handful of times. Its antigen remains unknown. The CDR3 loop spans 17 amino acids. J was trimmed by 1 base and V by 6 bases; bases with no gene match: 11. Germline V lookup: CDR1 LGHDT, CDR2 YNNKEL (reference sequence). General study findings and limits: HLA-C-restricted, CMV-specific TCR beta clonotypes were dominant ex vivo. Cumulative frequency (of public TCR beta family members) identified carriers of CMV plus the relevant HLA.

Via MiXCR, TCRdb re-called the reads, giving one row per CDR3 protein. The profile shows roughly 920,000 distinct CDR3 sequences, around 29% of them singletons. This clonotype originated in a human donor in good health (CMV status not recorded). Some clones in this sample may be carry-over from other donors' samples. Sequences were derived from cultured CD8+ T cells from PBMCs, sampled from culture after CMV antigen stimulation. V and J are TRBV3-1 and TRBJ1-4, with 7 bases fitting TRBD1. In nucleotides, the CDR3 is TGTGCCAGCAGGCACACCGGGACAGTAGGAACTAATGAAAAACTGTTTTTT. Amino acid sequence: CASRHTGTVGTNEKLFF.